This T cell receptor (beta chain) was retrieved from a study of OX40 agonist ivuxolimab in advanced cancers. In the study overall: Ivuxolimab, an agonist antibody against OX40 (CD134), was given to patients. Of the participants, 35% to 50% had some prior anti-PD-1, anti-PD-L1 or anti-CTLA-4 therapy, which was allowed. Three dose-escalation patients had partial responses: one with hepatocellular carcinoma and two with cutaneous melanoma. Study-wide findings and caveats: Clones of CD4+ and CD8+ blood T cells grew by week 6 at doses of 0.1 to 3.0 mg/kg.

The V segment lost 4 bases and the J segment 5 bases; nucleotides outside the gene matches: 6. Germline V gene data show CDR1 as SGHTA and CDR2 as FQGNSA. This CDR3 spans 16 amino acids. Comment on this clone: The antigen is not known.

Repertoires were generated with immunoSEQ multiplex PCR, while TCRdb's copy carries only in-frame clones and drops some. Of about 68,000 clones listed, roughly 83% are singletons. The specimen comprised CD4+ or CD8+ T cells sorted from blood, sampled in a trial of the OX40 agonist ivuxolimab. The receptor comes from an adult with an advanced solid tumor such as melanoma, head and neck, liver or kidney cancer. This sequence joins TRBV7-2 and TRBJ2-5; TRBD2 aligns across 14 bases. The CDR3 is CASSWGLAGAWETQYF. CDR3 nucleotides: TGTGCCAGCAGCTGGGGACTAGCGGGAGCTTGGGAGACCCAGTACTTC.